This passage covers 13 T cell receptor beta chains from one sample sequenced in a study of blood T cell repertoires in COVID-19. Sequencing was performed with immunoSEQ multiplex PCR; in TCRdb, only in-frame clones are kept and a portion is missing. The sample holds about 98,000 clones, around nine tenths seen once. Sequenced input: peripheral blood. These TCRs come from a man aged 50 to 60 with active or convalescent COVID-19.

V gene TRBV21-1 combines with J gene TRBJ2-5; TRBD2, the table's D call, lacks a check against the DNA. TRBV21-1 is designated a pseudogene. This CDR3 is 12 amino acids long. The CDR3 loop reads CASSLRCETQYF. CDR3 bases: TGTGCCAGCAGCTTACGGTGTGAGACCCAGTACTTC.

CDR3: CASSLASSYEQYV. CDR3 DNA sequence: TGTGCCAGCAGCTTGGCCAGCTCCTACGAGCAGTACGTC. The gene calls are TRBV5-6 and TRBJ2-7; D is undetermined. V dropped 0 bases and J dropped 0 bases, with 4 bases sitting between them. The CDR3 is made up of 13 amino acids. Germline assignment: CDR1 SGHDT and CDR2 YYEEEE.

The table lists this clone with a count of one. One end of the junction fails to match germline, which may point to a read error. J is TRBJ2-1 and V is TRBV28; 12 bases line up with TRBD2. This CDR3 contains 12 residues. Per the germline V gene, CDR1 is MDHEN and CDR2 is SYDVKM. The CDR3 is CASTRTSGVSVF. DNA of the CDR3: TGTGCCAGCACCCGGACTAGCGGGGTGAGTGTCTTC. Drawing the rest from reference TRBV28 and TRBJ2-1, the complete variable domain is DVKVTQSSRYLVKRTGEKVFLECVQDMDHENMFWYRQDPGLGLRLIYFSYDVKMKEKGDIPEGYSVSREKKERFSLILESASTNQTSMYLCASTRTSGVSVFGPGTRLTVL.

The gene calls are TRBV24-1 and TRBJ2-7; TRBD1 agrees at 7 bases. Germline-derived CDR1 and CDR2 are KGHDR and SFDVKD. Trimming cost V 6 bases and J 1 base; bases outside gene matches: 2. This CDR3 is built from 13 residues. The CDR3 here is CATSRTGSYEQYF. CDR3 nucleotide sequence: TGTGCCACCAGTAGGACAGGTTCCTACGAGCAGTACTTC.

This chain uses TRBV6-5 with TRBJ2-5; 9 nucleotides align to TRBD2. The CDR3 is 13 residues long. Trimming removed 10 bases from V and 5 bases from J; junction bases left unmatched: 8. In germline, CDR1 is MNHEY, CDR2 SVGAGI. The CDR3 DNA reads TGTGCCACCAAAGTAGCGGGGGCGGAGACCCAGTACTTC. Protein sequence: CATKVAGAETQYF.

This chain joins TRBV19 and TRBJ2-3; D not certain. The CDR3 length is 11 residues. Trimming cost V 8 bases and J 4 bases, with 7 bases left between them. The germline gives CDR1 LNHDA, CDR2 SQIVND (reference sequence). The CDR3 loop is CASEEADTQYF. In DNA, the CDR3 is TGTGCCAGTGAAGAGGCAGATACGCAGTATTTT.

The rearrangement uses TRBV4-3 and TRBJ1-3; 8 bases agree with TRBD1. CDR1 LGHNA and CDR2 YSLEER come from the germline V gene. The CDR3 spans 16 residues. Unmatched junction bases numbered 5, after V lost 2 bases and J lost 2 bases. CDR3 sequence (DNA): TGCGCCAGCAGCCAAACACAGGGGGTTACTGGAAACACCATATATTTT. Amino acid sequence: CASSQTQGVTGNTIYF.

The V call is TRBV6-5, the J call TRBJ1-4; 7 bases match TRBD1. In germline, CDR1 is MNHEY, CDR2 SVGAGI. Trimming removed 2 bases from V and 3 bases from J; junction bases left unmatched: 6. The CDR3 extends over 16 amino acids. The CDR3 loop is CASSYDVQGSNEKLFF. CDR3 nucleotides: TGTGCCAGCAGTTACGATGTACAGGGGTCTAATGAAAAACTGTTTTTT.

In regard to this clone: Distinct nucleotide sequences in the sample also encode this CDR3. The rearrangement joins TRBV5-1 to TRBJ1-1; 7 nucleotides agree with TRBD1. Trimming cost V 2 bases and J 3 bases; bases outside gene matches: 1. The CDR3 has 13 amino acids. Per germline, CDR1 SGHRS and CDR2 YFSETQ. CDR3 coding DNA: TGCGCCAGCAGCTTTCAGGGGGACACTGAAGCTTTCTTT. It codes for CASSFQGDTEAFF. Looking up the rest from reference TRBV5-1 and TRBJ1-1 gives the full variable domain: KAGVTQTPRYLIKTRGQQVTLSCSPISGHRSVSWYQQTPGQGLQFLFEYFSETQRNKGNFPGRFSGRQFSNSRSEMNVSTLELGDSALYLCASSFQGDTEAFFGQGTRLTVV.

The chain joins TRBV6-2 or TRBV6-3 to TRBJ2-7; 8 bases fit TRBD1. The CDR3 loop spans 14 amino acids. Germline CDR1 reads MNHEY; CDR2 reads SVGEGT. The V gene end was trimmed by 6 bases and the J gene end by 0 bases; junction bases not matched to a gene: 4. Here the CDR3 reads CASSRTGSSYEQYF. Written as DNA, the CDR3 is TGTGCCAGCAGCCGGACAGGGAGCTCCTACGAGCAGTACTTC.

This sequence joins TRBV9 and TRBJ2-7; 7 bases match TRBD1. V lost 4 bases to trimming and J lost 6 bases; unmatched junction nucleotides: 13. The CDR3 extends over 15 amino acids. Germline V gives CDR1 SGDLS, CDR2 YYNGEE. The CDR3 spells CASSPRSTGTGEQYF. CDR3 DNA: TGTGCCAGCAGCCCCCGGTCGACAGGGACGGGCGAGCAGTACTTC.

This chain connects TRBV5-1 to TRBJ1-3, with 7 bases lining up with TRBD1. CDR3 size: 15 residues. Germline V gives CDR1 SGHRS, CDR2 YFSETQ. Trimming took 5 bases from V and 2 from J; bases not matched to a gene: 7. The CDR3 spells CASRWTGSAGNTIYF. For the CDR3, the DNA is TGCGCCAGCAGGTGGACAGGTAGTGCTGGAAACACCATATATTTT. Based on the CDR3 plus reference TRBV5-1 and TRBJ1-3, the full variable domain is KAGVTQTPRYLIKTRGQQVTLSCSPISGHRSVSWYQQTPGQGLQFLFEYFSETQRNKGNFPGRFSGRQFSNSRSEMNVSTLELGDSALYLCASRWTGSAGNTIYFGEGSWLTVV.

This sequence joins TRBV19 and TRBJ2-7; D uncertain. CDR1 and CDR2 from the germline V gene are LNHDA and SQIVND (reference sequence). Trimming stripped 3 bases from V and 4 bases from J, with 16 bases between. The CDR3 runs 15 residues. CDR3 bases: TGTGCCAGTAGTATCGGCCACGACACCCTTTACGAGCAGTACGTC. Protein: CASSIGHDTLYEQYV.